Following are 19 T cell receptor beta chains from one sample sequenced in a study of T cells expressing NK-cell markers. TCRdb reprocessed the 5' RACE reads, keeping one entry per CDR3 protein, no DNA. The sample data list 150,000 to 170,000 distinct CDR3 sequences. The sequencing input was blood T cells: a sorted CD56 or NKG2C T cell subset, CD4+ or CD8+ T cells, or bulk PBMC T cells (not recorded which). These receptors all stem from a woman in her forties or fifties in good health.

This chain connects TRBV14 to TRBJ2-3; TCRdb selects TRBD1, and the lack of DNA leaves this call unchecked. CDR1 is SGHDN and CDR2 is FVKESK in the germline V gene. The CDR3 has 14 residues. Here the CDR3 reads CASMPGQNPDTQYF.

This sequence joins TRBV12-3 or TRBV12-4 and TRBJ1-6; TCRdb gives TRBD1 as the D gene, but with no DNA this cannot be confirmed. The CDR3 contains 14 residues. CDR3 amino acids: CASRQGDYNSPLHF.

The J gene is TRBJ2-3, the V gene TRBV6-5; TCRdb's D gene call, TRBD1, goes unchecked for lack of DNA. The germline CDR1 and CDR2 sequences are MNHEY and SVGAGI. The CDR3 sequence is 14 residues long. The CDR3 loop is CATHPGLGGNTQYF.

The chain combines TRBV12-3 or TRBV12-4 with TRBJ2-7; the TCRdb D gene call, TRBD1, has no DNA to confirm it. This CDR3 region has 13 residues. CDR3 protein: CASSPMRGSGQYF.

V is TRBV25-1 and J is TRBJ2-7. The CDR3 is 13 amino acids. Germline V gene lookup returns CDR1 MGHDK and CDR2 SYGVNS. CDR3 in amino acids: CASSPENSYEQYF.

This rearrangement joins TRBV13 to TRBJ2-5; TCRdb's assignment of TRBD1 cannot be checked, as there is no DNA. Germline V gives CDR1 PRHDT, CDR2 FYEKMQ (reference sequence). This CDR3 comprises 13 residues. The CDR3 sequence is CASSSQVQETQYF.

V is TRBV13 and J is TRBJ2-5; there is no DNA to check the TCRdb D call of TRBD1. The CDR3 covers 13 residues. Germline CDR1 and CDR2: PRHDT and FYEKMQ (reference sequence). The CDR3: CASSGDSVETQYF.

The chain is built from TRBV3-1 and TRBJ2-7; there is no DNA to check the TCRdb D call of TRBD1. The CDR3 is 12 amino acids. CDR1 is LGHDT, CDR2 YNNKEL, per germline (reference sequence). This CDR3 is CATAQGPYEQYF.

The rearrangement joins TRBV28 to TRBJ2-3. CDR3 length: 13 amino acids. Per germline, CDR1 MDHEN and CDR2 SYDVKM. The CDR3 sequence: CASSLAVRDTQYF.

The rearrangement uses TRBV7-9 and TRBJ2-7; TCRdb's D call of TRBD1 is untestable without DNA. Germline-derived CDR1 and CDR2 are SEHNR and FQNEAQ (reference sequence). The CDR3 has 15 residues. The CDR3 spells CASSSPGQGAHEQYF. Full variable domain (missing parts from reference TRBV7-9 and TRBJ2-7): DTGVSQNPRHKITKRGQNVTFRCDPISEHNRLYWYRQTLGQGPEFLTYFQNEAQLEKSRLLSDRFSAERPKGSFSTLEIQRTEQGDSAMYLCASSSPGQGAHEQYFGPGTRLTVT.

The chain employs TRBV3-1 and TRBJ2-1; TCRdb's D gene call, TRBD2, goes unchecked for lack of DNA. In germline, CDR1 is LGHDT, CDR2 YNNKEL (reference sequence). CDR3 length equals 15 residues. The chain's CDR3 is CASSPIRLANNEQFF.

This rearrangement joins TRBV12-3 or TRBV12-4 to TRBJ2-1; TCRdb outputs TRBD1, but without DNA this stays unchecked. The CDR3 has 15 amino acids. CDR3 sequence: CASSLGQLYYNEQFF.

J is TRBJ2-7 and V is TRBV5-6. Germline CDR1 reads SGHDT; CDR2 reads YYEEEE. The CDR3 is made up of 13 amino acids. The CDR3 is CASSLGGYYEQYF.

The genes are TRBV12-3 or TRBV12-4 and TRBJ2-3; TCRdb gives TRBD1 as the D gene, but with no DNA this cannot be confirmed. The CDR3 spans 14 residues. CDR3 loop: CASSLESPVDTQYF.

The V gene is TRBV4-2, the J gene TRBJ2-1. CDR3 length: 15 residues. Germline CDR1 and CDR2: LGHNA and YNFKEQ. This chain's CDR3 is CASSFDIFSYNEQFF.

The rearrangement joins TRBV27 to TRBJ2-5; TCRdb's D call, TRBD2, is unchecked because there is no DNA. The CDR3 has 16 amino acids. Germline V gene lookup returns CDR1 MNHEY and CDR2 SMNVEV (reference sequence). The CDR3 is CASRGLAGTFQETQYF.

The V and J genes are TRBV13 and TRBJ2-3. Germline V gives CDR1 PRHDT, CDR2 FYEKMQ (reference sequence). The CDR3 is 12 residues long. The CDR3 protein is CASSLYSDTQYF.

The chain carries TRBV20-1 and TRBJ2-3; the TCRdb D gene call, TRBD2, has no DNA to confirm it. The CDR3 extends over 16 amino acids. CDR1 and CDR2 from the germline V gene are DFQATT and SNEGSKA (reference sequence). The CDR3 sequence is CSARDLQGLITDTQYF.

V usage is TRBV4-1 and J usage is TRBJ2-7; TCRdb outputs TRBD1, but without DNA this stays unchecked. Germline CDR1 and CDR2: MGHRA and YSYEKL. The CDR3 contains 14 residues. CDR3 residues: CASSHLEAQDEQYF.